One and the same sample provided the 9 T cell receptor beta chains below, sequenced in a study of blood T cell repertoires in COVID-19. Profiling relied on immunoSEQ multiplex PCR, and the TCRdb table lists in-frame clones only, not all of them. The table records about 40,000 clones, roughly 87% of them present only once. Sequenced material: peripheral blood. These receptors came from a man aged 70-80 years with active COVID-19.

The CDR3 nucleotides read TGTGCCAGCAATAGCAGGGAGGGCACTGAAGCTTTCTTT. It encodes CASNSREGTEAFF. J is TRBJ1-1 and V is TRBV6-5; weak D call: TRBD1 (5 bases). Germline CDR1 and CDR2: MNHEY and SVGAGI. The CDR3 has 13 amino acids. Trimming stripped 7 bases from V and 4 bases from J, with 13 bases between.

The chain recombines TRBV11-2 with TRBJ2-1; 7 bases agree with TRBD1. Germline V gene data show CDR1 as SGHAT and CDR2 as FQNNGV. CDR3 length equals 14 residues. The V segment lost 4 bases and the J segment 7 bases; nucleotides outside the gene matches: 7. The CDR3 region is CASSSSTGVNEQFF. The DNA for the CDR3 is TGTGCCAGCAGCTCGTCAACAGGGGTAAATGAGCAGTTCTTC.

The DNA of the CDR3 is TGTGCCAGCTCACCACCGAGCGGACTCTACGAGCAGTACTTC. Translating it yields CASSPPSGLYEQYF. V gene TRBV18 combines with J gene TRBJ2-7, with D tentatively TRBD2 (5 bases). Germline V lookup: CDR1 KGHSH, CDR2 LQKENI. The CDR3 consists of 14 residues. V gave up 0 bases and J gave up 3 bases, with 9 bases separating them.

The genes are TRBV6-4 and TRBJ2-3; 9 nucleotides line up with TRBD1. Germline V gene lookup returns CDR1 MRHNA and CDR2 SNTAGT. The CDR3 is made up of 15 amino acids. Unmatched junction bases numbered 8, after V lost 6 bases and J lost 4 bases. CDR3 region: CASSRQGGNADTQYF. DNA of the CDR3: TGTGCCAGCAGCCGACAGGGGGGCAACGCAGATACGCAGTATTTT.

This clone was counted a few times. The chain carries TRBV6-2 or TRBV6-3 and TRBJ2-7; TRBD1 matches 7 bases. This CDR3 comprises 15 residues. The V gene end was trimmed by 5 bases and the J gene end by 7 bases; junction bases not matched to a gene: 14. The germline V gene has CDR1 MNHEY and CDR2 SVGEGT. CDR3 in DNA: TGTGCCAGCAGTAGGAACAGGGGTTTGGCGAGTGAGCAGTACTTC. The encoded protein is CASSRNRGLASEQYF.

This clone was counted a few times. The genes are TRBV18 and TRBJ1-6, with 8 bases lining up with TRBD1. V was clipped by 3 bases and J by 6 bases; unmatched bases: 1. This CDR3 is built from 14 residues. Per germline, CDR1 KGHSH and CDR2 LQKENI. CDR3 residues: CASSPDRGNSPLHF. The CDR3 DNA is TGTGCCAGCTCACCCGACAGGGGTAATTCACCCCTCCACTTT. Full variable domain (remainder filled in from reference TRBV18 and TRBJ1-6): NAGVMQNPRHLVRRRGQEARLRCSPMKGHSHVYWYRQLPEEGLKFMVYLQKENIIDESGMPKERFSAEFPKEGPSILRIQQVVRGDSAAYFCASSPDRGNSPLHFGNGTRLTVT.

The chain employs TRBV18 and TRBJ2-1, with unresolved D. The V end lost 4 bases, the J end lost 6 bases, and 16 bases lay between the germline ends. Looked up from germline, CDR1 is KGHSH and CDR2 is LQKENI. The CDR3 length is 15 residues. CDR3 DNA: TGTGCCAGCTCACAAACGACGGGTTCGTCCAATGAGCAGTTCTTC. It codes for CASSQTTGSSNEQFF.

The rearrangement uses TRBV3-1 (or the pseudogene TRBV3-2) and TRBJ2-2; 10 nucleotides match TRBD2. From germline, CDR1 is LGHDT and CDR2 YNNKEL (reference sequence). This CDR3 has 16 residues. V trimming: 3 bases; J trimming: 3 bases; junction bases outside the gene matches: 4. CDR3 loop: CASSHTGTSDTGELFF. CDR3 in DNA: TGTGCCAGCAGCCATACCGGGACTAGCGACACCGGGGAGCTGTTTTTT.

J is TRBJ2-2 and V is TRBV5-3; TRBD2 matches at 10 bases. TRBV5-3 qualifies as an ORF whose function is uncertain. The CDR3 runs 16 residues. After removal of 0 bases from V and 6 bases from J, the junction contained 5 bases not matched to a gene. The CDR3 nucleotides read TGTGCCAGAAGCTTGGCCCCAGCGGGGGGGCCCGGGGAGCTGTTTTTT. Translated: CARSLAPAGGPGELFF.